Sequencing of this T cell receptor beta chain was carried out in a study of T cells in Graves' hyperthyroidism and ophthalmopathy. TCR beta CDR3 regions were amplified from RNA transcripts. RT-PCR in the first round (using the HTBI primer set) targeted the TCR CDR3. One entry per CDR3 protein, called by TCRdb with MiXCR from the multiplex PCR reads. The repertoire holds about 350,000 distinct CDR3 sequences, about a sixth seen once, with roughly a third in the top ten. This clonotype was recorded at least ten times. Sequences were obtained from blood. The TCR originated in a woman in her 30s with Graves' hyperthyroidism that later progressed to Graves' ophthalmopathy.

The CDR3 loop reads CASSPRTSGSPGELFF. CDR3 nucleotides: TGTGCCAGCAGCCCAAGGACTAGCGGGAGCCCCGGGGAGCTGTTTTTT. V and J are TRBV7-9 and TRBJ2-2; TRBD2 aligns across 13 bases. V lost 5 bases, J lost 6 bases, and 6 bases stayed unmatched. This CDR3 spans 16 amino acids. CDR1 and CDR2 (germline): SEHNR, FQNEAQ (reference sequence).